This T cell receptor beta chain was retrieved from a study of shared clonotypes between healthy human individuals. As regards this clone: Its antigen is not identified.

Only Caucasian adults living in Nashville, Tennessee made up the donor group. This table comes from immunoSEQ multiplex PCR, and its TCRdb copy is limited to in-frame clones, with some not included. The sample shows 950,000 to 1,100,000 clones, around 74% of them seen only once. General observations from the study: Sampling covered nothing but blood. Tissue TCR repertoires likely differ from those found in blood.

This CDR3 has 13 amino acids. CDR1 and CDR2 from the germline V gene are SEHNR and FQNEAQ (reference sequence). Trimming cost V 3 bases and J 12 bases; bases outside gene matches: 6. The sample comprised memory CD4+ T cells sorted from blood. Specified subset: CD45RA-negative fraction. This clonotype was sampled from a man in his late teens or twenties in good health. The chain uses TRBV7-9 and TRBJ2-1; TRBD1 aligns across 9 bases. The chain's CDR3 is CASSFRGQGWQFF. The CDR3 DNA is TGTGCCAGCAGCTTCCGCGGACAGGGGTGGCAGTTCTTC.